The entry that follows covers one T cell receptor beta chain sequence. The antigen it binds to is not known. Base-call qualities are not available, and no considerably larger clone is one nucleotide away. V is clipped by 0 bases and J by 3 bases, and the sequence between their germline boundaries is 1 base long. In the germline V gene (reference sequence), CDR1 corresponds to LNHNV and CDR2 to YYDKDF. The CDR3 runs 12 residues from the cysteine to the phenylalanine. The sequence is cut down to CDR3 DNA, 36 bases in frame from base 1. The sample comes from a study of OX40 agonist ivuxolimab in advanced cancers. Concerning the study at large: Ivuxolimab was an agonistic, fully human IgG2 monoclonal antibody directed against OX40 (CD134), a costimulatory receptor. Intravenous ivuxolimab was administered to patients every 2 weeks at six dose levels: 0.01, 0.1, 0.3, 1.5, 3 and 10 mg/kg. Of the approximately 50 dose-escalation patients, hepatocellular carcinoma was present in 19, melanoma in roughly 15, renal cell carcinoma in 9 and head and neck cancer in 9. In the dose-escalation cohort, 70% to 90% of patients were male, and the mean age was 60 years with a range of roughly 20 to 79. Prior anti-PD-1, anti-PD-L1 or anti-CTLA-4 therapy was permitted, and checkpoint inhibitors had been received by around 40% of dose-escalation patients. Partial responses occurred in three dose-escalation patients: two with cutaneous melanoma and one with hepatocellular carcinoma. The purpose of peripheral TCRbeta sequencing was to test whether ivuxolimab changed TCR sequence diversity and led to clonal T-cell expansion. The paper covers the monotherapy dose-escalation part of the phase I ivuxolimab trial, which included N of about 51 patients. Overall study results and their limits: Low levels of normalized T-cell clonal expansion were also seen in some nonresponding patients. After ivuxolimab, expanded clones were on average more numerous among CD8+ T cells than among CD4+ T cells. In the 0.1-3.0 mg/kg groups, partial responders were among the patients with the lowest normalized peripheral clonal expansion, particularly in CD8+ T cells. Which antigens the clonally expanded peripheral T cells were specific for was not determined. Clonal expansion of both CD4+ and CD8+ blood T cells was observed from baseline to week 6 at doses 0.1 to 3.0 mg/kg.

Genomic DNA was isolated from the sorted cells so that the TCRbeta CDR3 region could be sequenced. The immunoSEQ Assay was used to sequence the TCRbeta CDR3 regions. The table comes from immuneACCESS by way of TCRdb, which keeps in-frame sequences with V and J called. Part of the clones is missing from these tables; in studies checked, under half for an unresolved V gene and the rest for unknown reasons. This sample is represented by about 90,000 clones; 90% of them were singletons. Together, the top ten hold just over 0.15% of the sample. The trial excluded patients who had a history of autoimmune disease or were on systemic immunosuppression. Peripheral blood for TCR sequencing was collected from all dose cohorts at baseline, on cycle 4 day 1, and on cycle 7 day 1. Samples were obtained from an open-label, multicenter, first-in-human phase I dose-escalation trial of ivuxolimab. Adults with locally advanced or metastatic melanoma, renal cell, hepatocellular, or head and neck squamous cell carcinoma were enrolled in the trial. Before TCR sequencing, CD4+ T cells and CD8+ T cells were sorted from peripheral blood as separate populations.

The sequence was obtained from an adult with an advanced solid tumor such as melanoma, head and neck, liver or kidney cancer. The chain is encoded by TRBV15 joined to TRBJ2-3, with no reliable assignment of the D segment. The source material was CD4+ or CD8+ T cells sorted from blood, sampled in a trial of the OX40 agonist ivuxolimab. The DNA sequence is TGTGCCACCAGCAGAGATACAGATACGCAGTATTTT. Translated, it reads CATSRDTDTQYF.